These 7 T cell receptor beta chains were sequenced from one sample in a study of preoperative IRX-2 immunotherapy in early breast cancer. Treatment defined: preoperative locoregional IRX-2 cytokine immunotherapy. Measured with immunoSEQ multiplex PCR; TCRdb has only the in-frame clones, and not every one. Among tens of thousands of clones listed, 82% were seen once. This specimen was acquired from a patient treated with IRX-2 immunotherapy. The source is a human donor with breast cancer.

This chain connects TRBV7-1 to TRBJ1-5; D may be TRBD1 (5 bases). TRBV7-1 is an ORF, and what it does is uncertain. This CDR3 is 13 amino acids long. V was clipped by 5 bases and J by 4 bases, with 9 bases between them. CDR3 DNA sequence: TGTGCCAGCAGCGTGGGACGAAATCAGCCCCAGCATTTT. Translating gives CASSVGRNQPQHF.

The chain is built from TRBV6-8 and TRBJ2-3; tentative D call: TRBD2 (6 bases). This CDR3 is 13 amino acids long. V lost 5 bases to trimming and J lost 3 bases, with 9 bases between them. CDR1 is MNHGY and CDR2 is SAAAGT in the germline V gene. CDR3 loop: CASSPRGTDTQYF. CDR3 DNA sequence: TGTGCCAGCAGTCCTCGGGGGACAGATACGCAGTATTTT.

The chain combines TRBV6-4 with TRBJ1-4; D possibly corresponds to TRBD1 (6 bases). The CDR3 runs 15 residues. V lost 5 bases, J lost 3 bases, and 13 bases lay in between. Germline CDR1 reads MRHNA; CDR2 reads SNTAGT. The DNA of the CDR3 is TGTGCCAGCAGTTCCACAGGGATGGCTAATGAAAAACTGTTTTTT. This sequence encodes CASSSTGMANEKLFF.

The rearrangement links TRBV19 to TRBJ2-5, with D unclear. The V and J ends lost 8 bases and 5 bases respectively, with 12 bases between them. This CDR3 comprises 12 residues. Germline V gene lookup returns CDR1 LNHDA and CDR2 SQIVND (reference sequence). The CDR3 reads CASGRTFETQYF. CDR3 nucleotides: TGTGCCAGTGGTAGAACATTTGAGACCCAGTACTTC.

This clone was observed a handful of times. The rearrangement links TRBV11-3 to TRBJ2-7, with 7 bases that match TRBD2. V gave up 6 bases and J gave up 4 bases; unmatched junction bases: 12. CDR3 length equals 15 residues. Germline V lookup: CDR1 SGHNT, CDR2 YENEEA. CDR3 amino acids: CASRGLGEGRYEQYF. The CDR3 DNA follows: TGTGCCAGCAGGGGCCTGGGGGAGGGAAGGTACGAGCAGTACTTC. The variable domain in full, with the rest retrieved from reference TRBV11-3 and TRBJ2-7, is EAGVVQSPRYKIIEKKQPVAFWCNPISGHNTLYWYLQNLGQGPELLIRYENEEAVDDSQLPKDRFSAERLKGVDSTLKIQPAELGDSAVYLCASRGLGEGRYEQYFGPGTRLTVT.

This clone turned up a few times. V is TRBV18 and J is TRBJ1-3; perhaps TRBD1 as D (5 bases). Trimming took off 6 bases at V and 1 base at J, with 16 bases between the two ends. The CDR3 is 16 amino acids. Germline assignment: CDR1 KGHSH and CDR2 LQKENI. The CDR3 spells CASSPTGGNSGNTIYF. In DNA form, the CDR3 reads TGTGCCAGCTCCCCAACCGGGGGAAATTCTGGAAACACCATATATTTT.

The V and J genes are TRBV22-1 and TRBJ2-1; whether TRBD2, the table's D call, matches the DNA was not checked. TRBV22-1 is marked as a pseudogene. The CDR3 is 14 amino acids. CDR3 sequence (DNA): TGTGCCAGCAGTTTAGGCGACTGGAGCAATGAGCAGTTCTTC. Amino acid sequence: CASSLGDWSNEQFF.